Detailed here is one TCR beta chain. This clonotype was counted only a few times. No antigen is known for it. It has no much larger one-base neighbor in the sample; base qualities were not kept. This entry belongs to a study of identical twins (dated by TCRdb to about 2016). Context from the whole study: TCR alpha and beta repertoires from monozygotic twins, unrelated adults of various ages and cord blood were deep-sequenced to test whether fetal clonotypes persist. Replicate twin experiments were performed at different times using different library preparation protocols to rule out contamination.

The full study reports these points: Recombination models systematically underestimated out-of-frame TCR alpha sharing in monozygotic twins but agreed with sharing between unrelated individuals. Compared with coincidental sharing between unrelated individuals, out-of-frame TCR alpha sequences shared between twins showed an excess of sequences with low generation probability. Abundant cord blood beta clonotypes had fewer insertions, young adult naive repertoires showed a similar but weaker trend, and memory repertoires showed no such trend. Because the same donors could not be followed over many years, conclusions were based on cross-sectional statistical analysis. A weaker excess of twin sharing was found in beta out-of-frame sequences because the signal-to-noise ratio was lowered by fewer shared sequences. Zero-insertion analyses could be partly confounded by invariant T cells such as MAIT and iNKT, though diverse VJ usage argued against such confounding for most clonotypes.

Library prep was done by 5' RACE. The sequencer was an Illumina HiSeq 2000. Template switching introduced a universal primer binding site; the final cDNA contained a unique molecular identifier, enabling accurate counting of TCR cDNA molecules. First-strand cDNA for TCR alpha and beta chains was synthesized from specific primers in the conserved constant-segment region. Each cDNA library was double barcoded, with a SMART-Mk sample barcode plus Illumina barcodes, to control for contamination. TruSeq adapter sequences and Illumina sample barcodes were added in two successive PCR steps. Sequencing of the TCR alpha and beta cDNA libraries was done on the Illumina HiSeq platform using custom primers. Per the source publication's procedure: MiGEC processed the raw reads to extract unique molecular identifiers, while MiXCR was used to determine the CDR3 positions. For each individual, recombination models were inferred using an EM algorithm with the repgenHMM and IGoR tools. The analysis of shared clonotypes was done with the tcR package in R, with sharing normalized by the product of cloneset sizes. To study raw recombination without the effects of thymic and clonal selection, out-of-frame nonproductive sequences were analyzed. The public reads were quality trimmed at Q25 with fastp and then assembled into clones with MiXCR by TCRdb, keeping productive beta chains. Rows are unified per CDR3 protein, each entry keeping the most common DNA and genes. TCRdb assigned the V and J calls; the authors' analysis was not used. This sample is represented by 200,000 to 250,000 distinct CDR3 sequences; more than 6.5% of them were singletons. The top ten constitute approximately 2% of the sample.

Every donor in the study was a healthy Caucasian. Three pairs of female monozygotic twins, all aged 18 to 29 years, made up the twin cohort. Using Miltenyi CD45RO+ enrichment and human naive T-cell isolation kits, memory (CD45RO+) and naive T cells were isolated from PBMC. Trimming at the junction amounts to 1 base on V and 3 bases on J, and the germline ends lie 10 bases apart. Counted from cysteine to phenylalanine, this CDR3 has 15 amino acids. CDR3 DNA only is kept here, 45 bases in frame from base 1. CDR1 and CDR2 are drawn from the germline V gene (reference sequence): DFQATT, SNEGSKA. A further study also used this sample, focusing on yellow fever vaccine responses in identical twins. Reported in the second study: The T cell response to vaccination in identical twins was reported by the authors to appear partly convergent and partly personalized. The study precisely tracked vaccine-responding T cell clones in identical twins.

Recombination joined TRBV20-1 with TRBJ2-6; confidence is insufficient to name the D gene. This TCR was recovered from a young woman in good health. The material sequenced was memory (CD45RO+) T cells sorted from blood. The label giving this sample's cell subset or site can be read as: CD45RO+ enriched T cells. The DNA sequence is TGCAGTGCTAGAGTGGCGAGCCGTGGGGCCAACGTCCTGACTTTC. Translation gives CSARVASRGANVLTF.